A single sample is the source of the 2 T cell receptor beta chains below, sequenced in a study of T-cell memory formation after mild COVID-19. TCRdb reprocessed the 5' RACE reads with MiXCR, giving one entry per CDR3 protein. The sample contains about 470,000 distinct CDR3 sequences, 18% of which appear only once. Sequenced input: PBMCs or a T cell subset sorted from them (not recorded which). These TCRs come from an adult woman who had mild COVID-19 (a few samples of this study predate the infection). Cell type and time point are not known.

The rearrangement links TRBV4-1 to TRBJ1-6; D ambiguous. With 2 bases removed from V and 0 bases from J, the gap between germline ends came to 8 bases. The CDR3 covers 16 residues. Per the germline V gene, CDR1 is MGHRA and CDR2 is YSYEKL. The CDR3 here is CASSQLISSYNSPLHF. In DNA, the CDR3 is TGCGCCAGCAGCCAACTTATTAGCTCCTATAATTCACCCCTCCACTTT.

This chain joins TRBV12-3 or TRBV12-4 and TRBJ2-5; 13 nucleotides line up with TRBD2. V trimming: 3 bases; J trimming: 4 bases; junction bases outside the gene matches: 2. There are 15 residues in the CDR3. This chain's CDR3 is CASSFGTSGTETQYF. The CDR3 coding sequence is TGTGCCAGCAGTTTTGGGACTAGCGGGACAGAGACCCAGTACTTC.